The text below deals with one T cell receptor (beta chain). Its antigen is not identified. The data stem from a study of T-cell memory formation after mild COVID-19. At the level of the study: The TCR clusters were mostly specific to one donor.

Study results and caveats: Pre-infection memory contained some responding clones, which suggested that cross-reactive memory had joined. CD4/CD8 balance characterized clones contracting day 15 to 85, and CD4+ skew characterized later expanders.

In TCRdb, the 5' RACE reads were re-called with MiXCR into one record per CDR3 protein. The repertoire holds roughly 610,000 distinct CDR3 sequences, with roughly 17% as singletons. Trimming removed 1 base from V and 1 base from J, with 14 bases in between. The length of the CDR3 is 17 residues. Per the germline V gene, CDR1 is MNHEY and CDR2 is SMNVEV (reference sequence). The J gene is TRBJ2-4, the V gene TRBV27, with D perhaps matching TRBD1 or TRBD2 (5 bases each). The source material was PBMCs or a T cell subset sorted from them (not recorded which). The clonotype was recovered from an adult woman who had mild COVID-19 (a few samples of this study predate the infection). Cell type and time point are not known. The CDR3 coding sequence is TGTGCCAGCAGTTTATTAGCCCTAGGGGAGGCCAAAAACATTCAGTACTTC. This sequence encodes CASSLLALGEAKNIQYF.